Described below is a single T cell receptor (beta chain) sequence and its context. The data originate from a study of T-cell reconstitution after alpha-beta-depleted transplantation in children. The authors prepared the TCRbeta library with unique molecular identifiers. MiXCR, run by TCRdb on the PCR reads, gives a single entry per CDR3 protein. The sample contains 440,000 or so distinct CDR3 sequences, around two fifths of which appear only once. The V gene's germline CDR1 is SGHRS and CDR2 YFSETQ. This CDR3 comprises 19 residues. Trimming removed 0 bases from V and 6 bases from J; junction bases left unmatched: 14.

The origin of this receptor is a girl aged 2 to 9 with aplastic anemia, due to receive a stem cell transplant. The V call is TRBV5-1, the J call TRBJ2-3, with TRBD2 matching 12 bases. The sample here was PBMCs, taken before TCRalphabeta/CD19-depleted stem cell transplant. The CDR3 sequence is CASSLAPVLAGGPSDTQYF. The CDR3 DNA follows: TGCGCCAGCAGCTTGGCGCCCGTCCTAGCGGGGGGGCCGTCGGATACGCAGTATTTT.